This T cell receptor beta chain appears in the sequencing data of a study of OX40 agonist ivuxolimab in advanced cancers. Profiled with immunoSEQ multiplex PCR; TCRdb holds only in-frame clones, not every one. The table lists around 50,000 clones, around 77% of them singletons, with over 2% in the top ten. V was clipped by 5 bases and J by 3 bases; unmatched bases: 15. The CDR3 is made up of 17 amino acids. Germline V gene data show CDR1 as SGHTA and CDR2 as FQGTGA. This chain connects TRBV7-3 to TRBJ2-7, with 8 bases that match TRBD1. The TCR was taken from an adult with an advanced solid tumor such as melanoma, head and neck, liver or kidney cancer. Material: CD4+ or CD8+ T cells sorted from blood, obtained in a trial of the OX40 agonist ivuxolimab. The CDR3 protein is CASSPEDRDPRDYEQYF. The CDR3 DNA reads as TGTGCCAGCAGCCCTGAGGACAGGGACCCCCGAGACTACGAGCAGTACTTC.